The clone carrying this T cell receptor beta chain showed up just a few times. Its antigen is still unknown. The data were taken from a study of neurological immune-mediated disorders. Study results and caveats: The study found the most TCR clonal expansion in HTLV-1-associated myelopathy and the least in multiple sclerosis, below healthy controls.

The making of cDNA relied on 5'RACE with 10-nucleotide random UMIs. In TCRdb, the 5' RACE reads were re-called with MiXCR into one record per CDR3 protein. The sample yields 50,000 or so distinct CDR3 sequences, around 3.6% seen once. The starting material, 2 million PBMCs stored at -80 C, gave rise to the unsorted libraries. The CDR3 is 15 residues long. The sequence derives from a man aged 25 to 40 with multiple sclerosis. Sequenced: PBMCs. The chain has TRBV21-1 and TRBJ2-6. TRBV21-1 is annotated as a pseudogene. The CDR3 spells CASNKQGSGANVLTF. The CDR3 DNA sequence: TGTGCCAGCAATAAACAAGGGTCTGGGGCCAACGTCCTGACTTTC.